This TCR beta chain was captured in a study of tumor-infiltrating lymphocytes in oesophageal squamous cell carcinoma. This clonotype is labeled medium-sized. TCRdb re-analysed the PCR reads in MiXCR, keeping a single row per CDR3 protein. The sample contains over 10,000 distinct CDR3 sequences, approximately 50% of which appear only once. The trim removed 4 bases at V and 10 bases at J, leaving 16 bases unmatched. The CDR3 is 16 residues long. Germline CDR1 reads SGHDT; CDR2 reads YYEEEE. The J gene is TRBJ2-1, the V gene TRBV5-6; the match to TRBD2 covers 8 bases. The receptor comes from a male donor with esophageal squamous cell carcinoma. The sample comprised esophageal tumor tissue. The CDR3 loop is CASSLGAGGPTREQFF. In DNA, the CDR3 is TGTGCCAGCAGCCTGGGGGCGGGAGGACCGACAAGGGAGCAGTTCTTC.